The rows below give T cell receptor beta chains drawn from one sample of a study of immune cell composition in non-small cell lung cancer. Profiled with immunoSEQ multiplex PCR; TCRdb holds only in-frame clones, not every one. The table has some 3,900 clones, approximately 80% seen once. Sample: lung tumor tissue. The receptors here all came from a human donor with non-small cell lung cancer. Both conserved end residues are part of each CDR3. Each record gives: D gene, clone size, CDR3 length, J gene, V gene, CDR3 protein, CDR3 DNA. A D gene is named only where the DNA matches it firmly. Some rows have no size entry. The others give once, few or many, or a class for an expanded clone.

D gene: .; clone size: .; CDR3 length: 15; J gene: TRBJ2-5; V gene: TRBV4-1; CDR3 protein: CASSQSASVPETQYF; CDR3 DNA: TGCGCCAGCAGCCAGTCCGCTAGCGTTCCAGAGACCCAGTACTTC
D gene: TRBD1; clone size: .; CDR3 length: 12; J gene: TRBJ2-7; V gene: TRBV2; CDR3 protein: CASSQNRGEQYF; CDR3 DNA: TGTGCCAGCAGCCAGAACAGGGGAGAGCAGTACTTC
D gene: TRBD1; clone size: few; CDR3 length: 16; J gene: TRBJ1-1; V gene: TRBV5-1; CDR3 protein: CASSSSPTGNPTEAFF; CDR3 DNA: TGCGCCAGCAGCTCGAGTCCGACAGGGAATCCCACTGAAGCTTTCTTT
D gene: .; clone size: .; CDR3 length: 13; J gene: TRBJ1-5; V gene: TRBV5-1; CDR3 protein: CASRQGRDRPQHF; CDR3 DNA: TGCGCCAGCAGACAAGGCAGGGATAGGCCCCAGCATTTT
D gene: TRBD2; clone size: .; CDR3 length: 18; J gene: TRBJ2-1; V gene: TRBV7-2; CDR3 protein: CASSPRTSGGASYNEQFF; CDR3 DNA: TGTGCCAGCAGCCCCAGGACTAGCGGGGGGGCCTCCTACAATGAGCAGTTCTTC
D gene: .; clone size: .; CDR3 length: 11; J gene: TRBJ1-5; V gene: TRBV20-1; CDR3 protein: CSASRGQPQHF; CDR3 DNA: TGCAGTGCCTCCCGGGGTCAGCCCCAGCATTTT
D gene: .; clone size: .; CDR3 length: 15; J gene: TRBJ1-5; V gene: TRBV5-1; CDR3 protein: CASSLGASSNQPQHF; CDR3 DNA: TGCGCCAGCAGCTTGGGGGCATCGAGCAATCAGCCCCAGCATTTT
D gene: TRBD1; clone size: .; CDR3 length: 15; J gene: TRBJ2-5; V gene: TRBV7-9; CDR3 protein: CASSPGQGHGETQYF; CDR3 DNA: TGTGCCAGCAGCCCTGGACAGGGTCATGGGGAGACCCAGTACTTC
D gene: TRBD2; clone size: .; CDR3 length: 14; J gene: TRBJ2-3; V gene: TRBV7-3; CDR3 protein: CASSSSRLASTQYF; CDR3 DNA: TGTGCCAGCAGCTCCTCCCGACTAGCCAGTACGCAGTATTTT
D gene: TRBD1; clone size: once; CDR3 length: 15; J gene: TRBJ1-2; V gene: TRBV27; CDR3 protein: CASSLGQGHLYGYTF; CDR3 DNA: TGTGCCAGCAGTTTAGGACAGGGTCATCTCTATGGCTACACCTTC
D gene: TRBD1; clone size: large; CDR3 length: 17; J gene: TRBJ1-6; V gene: TRBV10-2; CDR3 protein: CASSEGDREAYNSPLHF; CDR3 DNA: TGCGCCAGCAGTGAGGGGGACAGGGAGGCCTATAATTCACCCCTCCACTTT
D gene: .; clone size: .; CDR3 length: 15; J gene: TRBJ1-4; V gene: TRBV18; CDR3 protein: CASSPLGGGNEKLFF; CDR3 DNA: TGTGCCAGCTCACCACTGGGAGGAGGTAATGAAAAACTGTTTTTT
D gene: .; clone size: .; CDR3 length: 14; J gene: TRBJ1-2; V gene: TRBV2; CDR3 protein: CASRRTETNYGYTF; CDR3 DNA: TGTGCCAGCAGACGGACAGAGACTAACTATGGCTACACCTTC
D gene: .; clone size: few; CDR3 length: 15; J gene: TRBJ1-3; V gene: TRBV18; CDR3 protein: CASSPNELSGNTIYF; CDR3 DNA: TGTGCCAGCTCACCTAACGAACTCTCTGGAAACACCATATATTTT
D gene: .; clone size: .; CDR3 length: 14; J gene: TRBJ2-2; V gene: TRBV10-3; CDR3 protein: CAISRQGDTGELFF; CDR3 DNA: TGTGCCATCAGTAGGCAAGGGGACACCGGGGAGCTGTTTTTT
D gene: TRBD1; clone size: .; CDR3 length: 15; J gene: TRBJ1-2; V gene: TRBV7-2; CDR3 protein: CASSEGGGAGYGYTF; CDR3 DNA: TGTGCCAGCAGCGAAGGAGGGGGCGCGGGTTATGGCTACACCTTC
D gene: .; clone size: .; CDR3 length: 16; J gene: TRBJ2-6; V gene: TRBV25-1; CDR3 protein: CASSEYRGSGANVLTF; CDR3 DNA: TGTGCCAGCAGTGAATATCGGGGGTCTGGGGCCAACGTCCTGACTTTC
D gene: TRBD2; clone size: few; CDR3 length: 17; J gene: TRBJ2-1; V gene: TRBV27; CDR3 protein: CASSSTGSGISYNEQFF; CDR3 DNA: TGTGCCAGCAGCTCAACGGGTAGCGGGATCTCCTACAATGAGCAGTTCTTC
D gene: TRBD1; clone size: .; CDR3 length: 14; J gene: TRBJ2-7; V gene: TRBV6-1; CDR3 protein: CASSESDRGYEQYF; CDR3 DNA: TGTGCCAGCAGTGAATCGGACAGGGGCTACGAGCAGTACTTC
D gene: TRBD2; clone size: once; CDR3 length: 15; J gene: TRBJ2-2; V gene: TRBV29-1; CDR3 protein: CSAILQRGGVGELFF; CDR3 DNA: TGCAGCGCCATACTGCAGCGGGGGGGCGTCGGGGAGCTGTTTTTT
D gene: TRBD1; clone size: .; CDR3 length: 15; J gene: TRBJ1-6; V gene: TRBV6-5; CDR3 protein: CASSPEGTGRSPLHF; CDR3 DNA: TGTGCCAGCAGTCCGGAAGGGACAGGGAGGTCACCCCTCCACTTT
D gene: .; clone size: .; CDR3 length: 18; J gene: TRBJ2-2; V gene: TRBV7-8; CDR3 protein: CASSLLMGQGQNTGELFF; CDR3 DNA: TGTGCCAGCAGCTTATTAATGGGCCAGGGCCAAAACACCGGGGAGCTGTTTTTT
D gene: .; clone size: .; CDR3 length: 14; J gene: TRBJ2-7; V gene: TRBV7-3; CDR3 protein: CASSPLRGTYEQYF; CDR3 DNA: TGCGCCAGCAGTCCACTCCGGGGGACTTACGAGCAGTACTTC
D gene: .; clone size: .; CDR3 length: 15; J gene: TRBJ1-1; V gene: TRBV5-8; CDR3 protein: CASSPVQGKNTEAFF; CDR3 DNA: TGTGCCAGCAGCCCGGTACAGGGAAAGAACACTGAAGCTTTCTTT